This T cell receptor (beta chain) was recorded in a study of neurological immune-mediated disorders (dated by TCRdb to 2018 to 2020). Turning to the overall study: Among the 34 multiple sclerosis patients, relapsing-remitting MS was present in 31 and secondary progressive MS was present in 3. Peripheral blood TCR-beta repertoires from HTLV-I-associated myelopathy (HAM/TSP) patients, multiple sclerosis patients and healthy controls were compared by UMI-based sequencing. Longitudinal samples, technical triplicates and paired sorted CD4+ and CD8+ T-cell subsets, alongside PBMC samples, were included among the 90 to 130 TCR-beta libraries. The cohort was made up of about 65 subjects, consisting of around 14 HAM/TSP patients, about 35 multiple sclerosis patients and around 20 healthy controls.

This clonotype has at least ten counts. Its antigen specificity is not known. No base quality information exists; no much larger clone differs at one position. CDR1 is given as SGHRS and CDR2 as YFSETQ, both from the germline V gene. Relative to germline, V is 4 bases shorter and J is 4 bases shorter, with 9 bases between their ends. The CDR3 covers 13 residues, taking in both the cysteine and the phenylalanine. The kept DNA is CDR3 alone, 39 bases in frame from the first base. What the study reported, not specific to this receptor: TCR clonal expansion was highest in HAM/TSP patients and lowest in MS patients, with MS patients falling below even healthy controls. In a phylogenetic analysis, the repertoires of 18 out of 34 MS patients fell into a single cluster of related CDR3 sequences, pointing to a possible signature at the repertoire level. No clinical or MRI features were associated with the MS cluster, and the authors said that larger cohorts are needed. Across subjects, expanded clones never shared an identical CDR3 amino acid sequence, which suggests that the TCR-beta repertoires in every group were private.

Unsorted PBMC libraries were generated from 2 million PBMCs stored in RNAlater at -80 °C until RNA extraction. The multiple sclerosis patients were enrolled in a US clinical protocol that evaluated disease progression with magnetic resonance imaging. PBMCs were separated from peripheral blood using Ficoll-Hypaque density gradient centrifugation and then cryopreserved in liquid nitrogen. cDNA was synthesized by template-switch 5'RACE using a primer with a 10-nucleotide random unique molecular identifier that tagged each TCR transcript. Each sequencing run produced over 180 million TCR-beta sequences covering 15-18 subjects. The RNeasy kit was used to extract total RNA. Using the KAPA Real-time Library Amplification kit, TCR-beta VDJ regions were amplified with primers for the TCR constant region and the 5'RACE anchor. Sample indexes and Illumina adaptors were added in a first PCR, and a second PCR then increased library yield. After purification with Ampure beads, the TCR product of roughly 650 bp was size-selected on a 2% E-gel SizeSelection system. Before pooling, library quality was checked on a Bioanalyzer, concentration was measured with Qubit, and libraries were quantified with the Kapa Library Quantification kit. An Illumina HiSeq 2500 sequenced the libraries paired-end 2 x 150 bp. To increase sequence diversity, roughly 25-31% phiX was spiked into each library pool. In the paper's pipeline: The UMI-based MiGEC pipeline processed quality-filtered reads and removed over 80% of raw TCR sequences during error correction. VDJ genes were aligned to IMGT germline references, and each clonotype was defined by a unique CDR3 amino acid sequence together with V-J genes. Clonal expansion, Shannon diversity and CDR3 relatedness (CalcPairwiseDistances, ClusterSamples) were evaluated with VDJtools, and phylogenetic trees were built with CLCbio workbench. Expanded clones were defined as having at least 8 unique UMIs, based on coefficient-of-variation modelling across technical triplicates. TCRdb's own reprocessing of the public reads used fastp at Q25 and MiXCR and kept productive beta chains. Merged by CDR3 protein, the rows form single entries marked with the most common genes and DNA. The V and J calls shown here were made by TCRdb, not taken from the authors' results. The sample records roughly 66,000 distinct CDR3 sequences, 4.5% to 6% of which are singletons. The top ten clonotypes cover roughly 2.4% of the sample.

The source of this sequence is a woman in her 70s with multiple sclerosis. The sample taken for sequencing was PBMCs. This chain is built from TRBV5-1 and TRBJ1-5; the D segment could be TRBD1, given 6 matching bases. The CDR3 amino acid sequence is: CASSQGQNQPQHF. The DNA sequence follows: TGCGCCAGCAGCCAAGGACAGAATCAGCCCCAGCATTTT.